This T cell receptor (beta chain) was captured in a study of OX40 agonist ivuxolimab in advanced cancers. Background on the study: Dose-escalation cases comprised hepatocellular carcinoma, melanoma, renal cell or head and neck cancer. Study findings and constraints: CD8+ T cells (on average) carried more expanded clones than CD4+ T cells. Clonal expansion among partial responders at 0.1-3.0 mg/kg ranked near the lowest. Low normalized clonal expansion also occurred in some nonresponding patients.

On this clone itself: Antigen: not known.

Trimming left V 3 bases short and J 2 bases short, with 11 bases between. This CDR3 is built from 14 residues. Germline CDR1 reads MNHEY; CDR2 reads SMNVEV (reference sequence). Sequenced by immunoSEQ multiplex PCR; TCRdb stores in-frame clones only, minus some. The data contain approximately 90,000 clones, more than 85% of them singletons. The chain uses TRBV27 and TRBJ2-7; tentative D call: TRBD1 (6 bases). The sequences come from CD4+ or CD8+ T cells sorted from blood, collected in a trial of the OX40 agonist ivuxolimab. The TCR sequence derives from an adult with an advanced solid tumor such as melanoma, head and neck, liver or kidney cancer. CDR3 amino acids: CASSFSGQPYEQYF. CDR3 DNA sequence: TGTGCCAGCAGTTTTTCGGGACAACCCTACGAGCAGTACTTC.